This T cell receptor beta chain was recovered during a study of blood T cell repertoires in COVID-19. Overall study: From T cells, B-cell-depleted T cells, or PBMCs came the material, which was cDNA or gDNA.

Between the trimmed V and J ends, which lost 4 bases and 6 bases, there was a span of 11 bases. Germline V gives CDR1 SGDLS, CDR2 YYNGEE. CDR3 length: 12 amino acids. Sequencing used immunoSEQ multiplex PCR; TCRdb keeps in-frame clones, though not all of them. The table lists more than 45,000 clones, just over 90% of them singletons. This TCR was sampled from a man aged 65 to 79 with acute or convalescent COVID-19. The sample consisted of peripheral blood. The J gene is TRBJ2-7, the V gene TRBV9, with D tentatively TRBD2 (5 bases). In DNA form, the CDR3 reads TGTGCCAGCAGCCCGATGGGGAGCGAGCAGTACTTC. This gives the protein CASSPMGSEQYF. Full variable domain (remainder filled in from reference TRBV9 and TRBJ2-7): DSGVTQTPKHLITATGQRVTLRCSPRSGDLSVYWYQQSLDQGLQFLIQYYNGEERAKGNILERFSAQQFPDLHSELNLSSLELGDSALYFCASSPMGSEQYFGPGTRLTVT.